The clone carrying this TCR beta chain has just a few counts. Via MiXCR, TCRdb re-called the 5' RACE reads, giving one row per CDR3 protein. The table lists around 450,000 distinct CDR3 sequences, around 14% of them singletons, with 0.5% to 0.65% in the top ten. The CDR3 extends over 15 amino acids. The trim removed 5 bases at V and 4 bases at J, leaving 10 bases unmatched. In germline, CDR1 is MNHEY, CDR2 SMNVEV (reference sequence). The sample belongs to a study of identical twins. The sample was also linked to a second study, of yellow fever vaccine responses in identical twins.

The sequenced sample consisted of CD4+ T cells sorted from blood. This rearrangement joins TRBV27 to TRBJ2-7; 8 bases align to TRBD1. The TCR was taken from a woman under 30 in good health. CDR3 sequence: CASSLAGGNPYEQYF. Here the CDR3 DNA reads TGTGCCAGCAGTCTCGCAGGGGGCAATCCGTACGAGCAGTACTTC.